The 26 T cell receptor beta chains presented below share a single source sample, sequenced in a study of blood T cells in healthy people across ages (dated by TCRdb to 2013 to 2016). Library method: 5' RACE. A second PCR of 7 to 11 cycles was run with a J-beta primer mix and a sample-barcoded 5' primer. TCRdb trimmed public reads at Q25 via fastp, called clones via MiXCR and kept in-frame beta chains. Every distinct CDR3 protein forms one entry, paired with its most common genes and DNA. This sample gives some 1,800,000 distinct CDR3 sequences in total; about 39% of them show up just once. The ten largest clones represent 23% of the sample. The sequenced sample consisted of blood. Source of these receptors: a human donor in good health.

This clonotype was observed a few times. J is TRBJ2-3 and V is TRBV6-6; either TRBD1 or TRBD2 may fit D (6 bases each). This CDR3 contains 16 residues. Looked up from germline, CDR1 is MNHNY and CDR2 is SVGAGI (reference sequence). The V and J ends lost 6 bases and 0 bases respectively, with 16 bases between them. The CDR3 loop is CASSTMRGVSTDTQYF. CDR3 DNA sequence: TGTGCCAGCAGCACTATGAGGGGGGTGAGCACAGATACGCAGTATTTT.

This clonotype was recorded at least ten times. J is TRBJ2-4 and V is TRBV5-1; D is possibly TRBD2 (6 bases). V lost 4 bases and J 7 bases, leaving 15 bases between the germline ends. Germline CDR1 is SGHRS and CDR2 is YFSETQ. The CDR3 sequence is 14 residues long. CDR3 sequence: CASSDSTSQNIQYF. The DNA for the CDR3 is TGCGCCAGCAGCGATAGCACTAGCCAGAACATTCAGTACTTC.

The sample holds many counts of this clonotype. The rearrangement uses TRBV7-2 and TRBJ2-6; D is ambiguous. The V end was cut by 5 bases, the J end by 5 bases, with 10 bases between. Per germline, CDR1 SGHTA and CDR2 FQGNSA. This CDR3 is built from 14 residues. The CDR3 coding sequence is TGTGCCAGCAGCCCATACGGGCGGGCCAACGTCCTGACTTTC. Translation gives CASSPYGRANVLTF.

This clonotype was recorded a few times. The V and J genes are TRBV29-1 and TRBJ1-1; D is ambiguous. The CDR3 contains 14 residues. CDR1 and CDR2 from the germline V gene are SQVTM and ANQGSEA. Between the trimmed V and J ends, which lost 6 bases and 1 base, there was a span of 15 bases. CDR3 residues: CSVAPGLRNTEAFF. CDR3 DNA sequence: TGCAGCGTGGCACCCGGACTGAGGAACACTGAAGCTTTCTTT.

The chain links TRBV5-1 to TRBJ1-1, with D possibly matching TRBD1 (5 bases). The CDR3 length is 16 residues. Germline assignment: CDR1 SGHRS and CDR2 YFSETQ. V dropped 0 bases and J dropped 3 bases, with 15 bases sitting between them. The CDR3 coding sequence is TGCGCCAGCAGCTTGGACACCAGGGTTTCGCACACTGAAGCTTTCTTT. It codes for CASSLDTRVSHTEAFF.

This clonotype occurred a few times. The rearrangement uses TRBV20-1 and TRBJ2-1; TRBD2 is a possible D gene (6 bases). The CDR3 runs to 12 residues. Germline loops: CDR1 DFQATT, CDR2 SNEGSKA (reference sequence). Trimming removed 5 bases from V and 5 bases from J, with 10 bases in between. CDR3 protein: CSAERVNNEQFF. CDR3 bases: TGCAGTGCTGAGCGGGTGAACAATGAGCAGTTCTTC.

The sample holds a few counts of this clonotype. The chain couples TRBV29-1 to TRBJ1-2; D remains ambiguous. The germline gives CDR1 SQVTM, CDR2 ANQGSEA. This CDR3 is 15 amino acids long. V lost 7 bases and J 1 base, leaving 19 bases between the germline ends. CDR3 amino acids: CSAAINRDINYGYTF. The CDR3 nucleotides read TGCAGCGCCGCGATAAACAGAGACATTAACTATGGCTACACCTTC.

This clonotype occurred a few times. For the CDR3, the DNA is TGTGCCAGCACCAAAACAGGCAGGGAGGATCAGCCCCAGCATTTT. Translating gives CASTKTGREDQPQHF. This chain uses TRBV6-6 with TRBJ1-5, with D maybe TRBD1 (5 bases). Germline V gene sequence: CDR1 MNHNY, CDR2 SVGAGI (reference sequence). The CDR3 length is 15 residues. The germline V and J ends were trimmed by 7 bases and 5 bases, with 18 bases remaining between them.

The V call is TRBV30, the J call TRBJ1-3; D is ambiguous. V was trimmed by 7 bases and J by 0 bases, leaving 13 bases between them. Germline CDR1 GTSNPN, CDR2 SVGIG (reference sequence). CDR3 length: 14 residues. In DNA form, the CDR3 reads TGTGCCTTGGCTCGACTTCACTCTGGAAACACCATATATTTT. Translating gives CALARLHSGNTIYF.

This clonotype came up once. The V call is TRBV6-2 or TRBV6-3, the J call TRBJ1-1, with a weak D call TRBD1 (6 bases). Germline assignment: CDR1 MNHEY and CDR2 SVGEGT. The V gene lost 5 bases and the J gene lost 5 bases, with 15 bases spanning the gap. CDR3 length: 14 residues. This chain's CDR3 is CASSRTVQGTEAFF. CDR3 nucleotide sequence: TGTGCCAGCAGTCGGACGGTACAGGGAACTGAAGCTTTCTTT.

The chain employs TRBV5-1 and TRBJ2-1; D is uncertain. CDR3 size: 15 residues. Germline CDR1 is SGHRS and CDR2 is YFSETQ. The V gene lost 1 base and the J gene lost 3 bases, with 11 bases spanning the gap. The CDR3 loop reads CASSLFDRYYNEQFF. CDR3 nucleotide sequence: TGCGCCAGCAGCTTGTTTGACCGCTACTACAATGAGCAGTTCTTC.

This clonotype was counted between two and nine times. The chain recombines TRBV5-1 with TRBJ2-6; 8 bases match TRBD1. The CDR3 extends over 17 amino acids. Germline V lookup: CDR1 SGHRS, CDR2 YFSETQ. After removal of 3 bases from V and 4 bases from J, the junction contained 9 bases not matched to a gene. The CDR3 spells CASSSTPGGSGANVLTF. The CDR3, as DNA: TGCGCCAGCAGCTCCACTCCAGGGGGCTCCGGGGCCAACGTCCTGACTTTC.

This chain connects TRBV7-2 to TRBJ1-2; D unclear. V lost 5 bases and J 6 bases, leaving 13 bases between the germline ends. The CDR3 length is 13 residues. Germline CDR1 and CDR2: SGHTA and FQGNSA. The CDR3 coding sequence is TGTGCCAGCAGCCCAGAGGCCCGGGATGGCTACACCTTC. As protein: CASSPEARDGYTF.

V gene TRBV6-2 or TRBV6-3 combines with J gene TRBJ1-1; D is ambiguous. Germline lookup yields CDR1 MNHEY and CDR2 SVGEGT. This CDR3 contains 13 residues. Trimming removed 6 bases at V and 2 bases at J, with 10 bases between. The CDR3 sequence is CASREKINTEAFF. CDR3 bases: TGTGCCAGCAGAGAAAAGATCAACACTGAAGCTTTCTTT.

This clonotype has more than one count but fewer than ten. The chain links TRBV4-1 to TRBJ2-7; D unclear. This CDR3 is 15 amino acids long. Germline lookup yields CDR1 MGHRA and CDR2 YSYEKL. The ends were cut back, 4 bases at V and 3 bases at J, with 16 bases in the middle. This CDR3 is CASSRGVATNYEQYF. The CDR3 nucleotides are TGCGCCAGCAGCCGCGGAGTGGCGACCAACTACGAGCAGTACTTC.

V usage is TRBV12-3 or TRBV12-4 and J usage is TRBJ1-5; a weak D match, TRBD1 (6 bases). This CDR3 is 14 amino acids long. Trimming pared 4 bases from V and 4 bases from J, leaving 11 bases between. CDR3 in amino acids: CASSSRDKNQPQHF. CDR3 bases: TGTGCCAGCAGTTCCCGGGACAAAAATCAGCCCCAGCATTTT.

The rearrangement joins TRBV6-1 to TRBJ1-2; D not resolved. Trimming cost V 4 bases and J 8 bases, with 11 bases left between them. CDR3 length equals 12 residues. Germline CDR1 and CDR2: MNHNS and SASEGT. The CDR3 bases are TGTGCCAGCAGTGGCGACCCGGGAGGCTACACCTTC. It encodes CASSGDPGGYTF.

This clonotype has just a few counts. The chain uses TRBV24-1 and TRBJ1-2, with unresolved D. The germline V gene has CDR1 KGHDR and CDR2 SFDVKD. The V end was cut by 4 bases, the J end by 4 bases, with 12 bases between. The CDR3 runs 14 residues. CDR3 amino acids: CATSERTDIYGYTF. CDR3 in DNA: TGTGCCACCAGTGAGCGGACCGATATCTATGGCTACACCTTC.

J is TRBJ1-1 and V is TRBV15, with 7 bases matching TRBD1. This CDR3 has 13 residues. The V segment lost 6 bases and the J segment 6 bases; nucleotides outside the gene matches: 7. The germline CDR1 and CDR2 sequences are LNHNV and YYDKDF (reference sequence). This CDR3 is CATRGGTASEAFF. As DNA, the CDR3 is TGTGCCACCAGGGGAGGGACAGCCTCTGAAGCTTTCTTT.

The chain has TRBV7-2 and TRBJ1-1; D is unresolved. V was pared by 7 bases and J by 3 bases, with 12 bases between. The CDR3 covers 13 residues. CDR1 is SGHTA, CDR2 FQGNSA, per germline. The DNA for the CDR3 is TGTGCCAGCAACAAGGGAGGTGACACTGAAGCTTTCTTT. Amino acid sequence: CASNKGGDTEAFF.

The chain couples TRBV4-3 to TRBJ1-2; D is unclear. V lost 0 bases to trimming and J lost 2 bases, with 16 bases between them. From germline, CDR1 is LGHNA and CDR2 YSLEER. CDR3 length: 17 amino acids. CDR3 sequence (DNA): TGCGCCAGCAGCCAAGATGGCGTAGGGAGCTCCAACTATGGCTACACCTTC. This encodes CASSQDGVGSSNYGYTF.

The chain couples TRBV6-1 to TRBJ2-4, with a weak D call TRBD1 (6 bases). The J call may be faulty, since TRBJ2-7 better matches the DNA end. The CDR3 has 14 residues. Looked up from germline, CDR1 is MNHNS and CDR2 is SASEGT. CDR3 DNA sequence: TGTGCCAGCCGAGAGGACAGTTATTTCTACGAGCAGTACTTC. It yields the protein CASREDSYFYEQYF.

This clonotype was picked up one time. This chain connects TRBV10-3 to TRBJ2-1, with 10 positions matching TRBD1. This CDR3 comprises 13 residues. Germline lookup yields CDR1 ENHRY and CDR2 SYGVKD. V shed 6 bases and J 8 bases; nucleotides not matched to a gene: 4. CDR3 in DNA: TGTGCCATCAGACGGACAGGGGGAGATGAGCAGTTCTTC. This codes for CAIRRTGGDEQFF.

The rearrangement joins TRBV11-3 to TRBJ2-1; 8 bases match TRBD1. Germline loops: CDR1 SGHNT, CDR2 YENEEA. The CDR3 covers 16 residues. J was trimmed by 6 bases and V by 6 bases; bases with no gene match: 13. Here the CDR3 reads CASSSDWTGFGNEQFF. CDR3 DNA sequence: TGTGCCAGCAGTTCCGACTGGACAGGGTTCGGCAATGAGCAGTTCTTC.

This clonotype was recorded a few times. The V call is TRBV4-3, the J call TRBJ2-1, with 7 bases lining up with TRBD2. After removal of 6 bases from V and 5 bases from J, the junction contained 10 bases not matched to a gene. CDR3 length: 15 amino acids. CDR1 is LGHNA, CDR2 YSLEER, per germline. The CDR3 spells CASSQPGLYDNEQFF. As DNA, the CDR3 is TGCGCCAGCAGTCAACCGGGACTATACGACAATGAGCAGTTCTTC.

The V call is TRBV20-1, the J call TRBJ2-2; 8 bases are a match to TRBD2. J gave up 6 bases and V 0 bases, and 3 bases lay outside the gene matches. CDR3 length equals 14 residues. Germline assignment: CDR1 DFQATT and CDR2 SNEGSKA (reference sequence). The CDR3 protein is CSARDGGAPGELFF. CDR3 DNA: TGCAGTGCTAGAGACGGGGGGGCCCCCGGGGAGCTGTTTTTT.